A selection of T cell receptor beta chains follows, all from one sample in a study of type 1 regulatory T cells. TCRdb redid the calling of the reads with MiXCR, one entry per CDR3 protein. Of tens of thousands of distinct CDR3 sequences listed, 20% to 25% were seen once; the top ten hold 7% to 10%. These receptors lack a known antigen. Specimen: cultured type 1 regulatory T (Tr1) cells, either the whole culture or a sorted fraction (not recorded which). These receptors all stem from a human donor in good health. CDR3s include the opening cysteine and the closing phenylalanine or tryptophan. Each record gives: clone size, D gene, J gene, V gene, CDR3 DNA, CDR3 protein. D genes are given only for firm matches. For some rows the clone size is stated as once, few or many, or as a class when expanded; others skip it.

clone size: -; D gene: TRBD1; J gene: TRBJ2-1; V gene: TRBV30; CDR3 DNA: TGTGCCTGGAAAATACAGGGGGCAGGTGGTGAGCAGTTCTTC; CDR3 protein: CAWKIQGAGGEQFF
clone size: many; D gene: -; J gene: TRBJ1-1; V gene: TRBV5-1; CDR3 DNA: TGCGCCAGCAGCTTGTTTGGTGAAGCTTTCTTT; CDR3 protein: CASSLFGEAFF
clone size: many; D gene: -; J gene: TRBJ1-3; V gene: TRBV5-1; CDR3 DNA: TGCGCCAGCAGCTTGGACCCGAGCTCTGGAAACACCATATATTTT; CDR3 protein: CASSLDPSSGNTIYF
clone size: many; D gene: -; J gene: TRBJ2-7; V gene: TRBV6-5; CDR3 DNA: TGTGCCAGCAGTTACCAAAGACAGTCCTACGAGCAGTACTTC; CDR3 protein: CASSYQRQSYEQYF
clone size: -; D gene: -; J gene: TRBJ1-4; V gene: TRBV28; CDR3 DNA: TGTGCCAGCAGCCCACCGGGACAATTAAGTGAAAAACTGTTTTTT; CDR3 protein: CASSPPGQLSEKLFF
clone size: few; D gene: TRBD1; J gene: TRBJ1-2; V gene: TRBV6-1; CDR3 DNA: TGTGCCAGCACCGGACAGGGGATGGGGGGCTACACCTTC; CDR3 protein: CASTGQGMGGYTF
clone size: few; D gene: TRBD2; J gene: TRBJ2-2; V gene: TRBV10-3; CDR3 DNA: TGTGCCATGGGAGGGGACACCGGGGAGCTGTTTTTT; CDR3 protein: CAMGGDTGELFF
clone size: few; D gene: -; J gene: TRBJ1-1; V gene: TRBV6-4; CDR3 DNA: TGTGCCAGCAAGGGCAGGGGGAACACTGAAGCTTTCTTT; CDR3 protein: CASKGRGNTEAFF
clone size: many; D gene: -; J gene: TRBJ2-5; V gene: TRBV5-1; CDR3 DNA: TGCGCCAGCAGCTTGGTGTCAGGAAAAGAGACCCAGTACTTC; CDR3 protein: CASSLVSGKETQYF
clone size: many; D gene: -; J gene: TRBJ1-2; V gene: TRBV12-3/TRBV12-4; CDR3 DNA: TGTGCCAGCAGTACCTACGGACAGATGGGCTACACCTTC; CDR3 protein: CASSTYGQMGYTF
clone size: many; D gene: TRBD1; J gene: TRBJ1-1; V gene: TRBV5-1; CDR3 DNA: TGCGCCAGCAGCTCGACAGGGATGAACACTGAAGCTTTCTTT; CDR3 protein: CASSSTGMNTEAFF
clone size: many; D gene: -; J gene: TRBJ2-2; V gene: TRBV5-6; CDR3 DNA: TGTGCCAGCAGCTTGGTCAACACCGGGGAGCTGTTTTTT; CDR3 protein: CASSLVNTGELFF
clone size: few; D gene: -; J gene: TRBJ2-7; V gene: TRBV4-2; CDR3 DNA: TGTGCCAGCAGCCAAGCAGGAGGCGAGCAGTACTTC; CDR3 protein: CASSQAGGEQYF
clone size: few; D gene: -; J gene: TRBJ1-1; V gene: TRBV5-1; CDR3 DNA: TGCGCCAGCAGCTTGGGGGCTGGGACTGAAGCTTTCTTT; CDR3 protein: CASSLGAGTEAFF
clone size: -; D gene: -; J gene: TRBJ1-2; V gene: TRBV7-2; CDR3 DNA: TGTGCCAGCAGCCCGGCGGGGGCCTCGGGCGGCTACACCTTC; CDR3 protein: CASSPAGASGGYTF
clone size: -; D gene: -; J gene: TRBJ2-7; V gene: TRBV20-1; CDR3 DNA: TGCAGTGCGGAGACCGGAGGACCGAACTACGAGCAGTACTTC; CDR3 protein: CSAETGGPNYEQYF
clone size: -; D gene: -; J gene: TRBJ2-1; V gene: TRBV15; CDR3 DNA: TGTGCCACCAGCTCACTGACATCAGAGCAGTTCTTC; CDR3 protein: CATSSLTSEQFF
clone size: -; D gene: -; J gene: TRBJ1-3; V gene: TRBV29-1; CDR3 DNA: TGCAGCGTTGACAGTTCAGGAAACACCATATATTTT; CDR3 protein: CSVDSSGNTIYF